This TCR beta chain originates from a study of cytomegalovirus exposure and HLA in healthy donors. Study context: HLA-typed donors were the source of 82 million or so unique TCRs, which an early data release held. Findings and limits, study-wide: Versus the approximately 720-donor mean, an Asian-associated ancestry cluster reportedly showed fewer N-insertions in a later analysis.

Points on this clone: Its antigen is not known.

Primers included in the PCR were 60 Vbeta and 13 Jbeta primers. Profiled with immunoSEQ multiplex PCR; TCRdb holds only in-frame clones, not every one. The sample contains under 200,000 clones, around 78% of which appear only once. These donors counted as nominally healthy when sampled, but unrecorded immune exposures were likely. Deletions cut 0 bases from V and 9 bases from J, with 18 bases between. There are 16 residues in the CDR3. Looked up from germline, CDR1 is MNHNS and CDR2 is SASEGT. The clonotype comes from a female donor in good health and CMV-seronegative. What was sequenced was PBMCs. The V gene is TRBV6-1, the J gene TRBJ1-5, with D unclear. The CDR3 reads CASSEAFMVGIAPQHF. The CDR3 nucleotides are TGTGCCAGCAGTGAAGCGTTTATGGTCGGGATAGCGCCCCAGCATTTT.